This TCR beta chain was captured in a study of CD8 T cells in ankylosing spondylitis. Study-level results: Within matched ankylosing spondylitis synovial fluid, disease-linked clones were reportedly significantly enriched.

Trimming at V came to 5 bases and at J to 5 bases, leaving 12 bases not matched to a gene. The CDR3 is made up of 16 amino acids. Germline V gene lookup returns CDR1 MNHNS and CDR2 SASEGT. This clonotype has just a few counts. Its antigen is currently unknown. TCRdb used MiXCR to reprocess the 5' RACE reads, holding one entry per CDR3 protein. The sample shows about 350,000 distinct CDR3 sequences, 20% of them seen only once. This TCR came from a male donor with ankylosing spondylitis or in good health (not recorded which). The V and J genes are TRBV6-1 and TRBJ2-5; TRBD1 matches at 9 bases. The sequencing sample was made of blood, either unsorted or a sorted T cell fraction (not recorded which). Here the CDR3 DNA reads TGTGCCAGCAGTCCCTCCCCTGGGGACAGGGAGGAGACCCAGTACTTC. It translates to CASSPSPGDREETQYF.